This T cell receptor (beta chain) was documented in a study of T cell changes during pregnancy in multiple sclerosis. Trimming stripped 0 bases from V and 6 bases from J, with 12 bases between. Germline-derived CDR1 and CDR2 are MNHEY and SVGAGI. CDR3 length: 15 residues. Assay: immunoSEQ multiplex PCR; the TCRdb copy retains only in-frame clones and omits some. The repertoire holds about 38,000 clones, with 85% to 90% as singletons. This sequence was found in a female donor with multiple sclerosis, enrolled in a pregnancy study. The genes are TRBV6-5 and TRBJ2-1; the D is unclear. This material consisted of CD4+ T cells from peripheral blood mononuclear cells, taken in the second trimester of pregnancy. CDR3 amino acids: CASSYSQIPLNEQFF. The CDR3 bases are TGTGCCAGCAGTTACTCACAAATACCCCTCAATGAGCAGTTCTTC.